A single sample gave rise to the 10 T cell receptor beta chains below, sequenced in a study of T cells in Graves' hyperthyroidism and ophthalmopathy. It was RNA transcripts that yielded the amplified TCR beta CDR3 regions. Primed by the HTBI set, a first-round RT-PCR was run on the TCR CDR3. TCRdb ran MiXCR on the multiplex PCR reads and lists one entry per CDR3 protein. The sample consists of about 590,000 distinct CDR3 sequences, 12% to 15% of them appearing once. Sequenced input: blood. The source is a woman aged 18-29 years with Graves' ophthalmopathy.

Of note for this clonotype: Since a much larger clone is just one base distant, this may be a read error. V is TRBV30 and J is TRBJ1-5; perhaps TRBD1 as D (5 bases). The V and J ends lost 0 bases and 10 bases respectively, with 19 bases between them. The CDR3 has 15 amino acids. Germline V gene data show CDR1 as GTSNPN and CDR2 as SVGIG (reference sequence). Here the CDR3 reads CAWSVGTSSWGPQHF. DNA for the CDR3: TGTGCCTGGAGTGTCGGGACCTCGTCTTGGGGCCCCCAGCATTTT.

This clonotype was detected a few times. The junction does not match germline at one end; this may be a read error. CDR3 region: CASSLEGGGYGYTF. CDR3 sequence (DNA): TGTGCCAGCAGCTTAGAGGGCGGAGGTTATGGCTACACCTTC. The chain links TRBV12-3 or TRBV12-4 to TRBJ1-2; D uncertain. This CDR3 has 14 residues.

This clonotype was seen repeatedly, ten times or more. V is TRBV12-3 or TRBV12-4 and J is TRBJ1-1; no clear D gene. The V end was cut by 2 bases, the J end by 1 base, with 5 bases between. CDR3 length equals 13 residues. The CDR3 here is CASSLMGNTEAFF. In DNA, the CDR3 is TGTGCCAGCAGTTTAATGGGGAACACTGAAGCTTTCTTT.

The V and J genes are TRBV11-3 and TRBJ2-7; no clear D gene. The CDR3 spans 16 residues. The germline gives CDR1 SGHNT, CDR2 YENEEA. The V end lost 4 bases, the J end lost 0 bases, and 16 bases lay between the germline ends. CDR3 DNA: TGTGCCAGCAGCTGGGTCCGTAAATTCCACTCCTACGAGCAGTACTTC. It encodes CASSWVRKFHSYEQYF. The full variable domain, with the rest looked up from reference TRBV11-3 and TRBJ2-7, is EAGVVQSPRYKIIEKKQPVAFWCNPISGHNTLYWYLQNLGQGPELLIRYENEEAVDDSQLPKDRFSAERLKGVDSTLKIQPAELGDSAVYLCASSWVRKFHSYEQYFGPGTRLTVT.

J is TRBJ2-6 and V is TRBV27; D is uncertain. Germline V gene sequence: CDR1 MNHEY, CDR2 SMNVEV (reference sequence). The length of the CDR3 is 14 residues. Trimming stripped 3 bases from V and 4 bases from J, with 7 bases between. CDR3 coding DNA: TGTGCCAGCAGTTTCCACAGAGGGGCCAACGTCCTGACTTTC. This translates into CASSFHRGANVLTF.

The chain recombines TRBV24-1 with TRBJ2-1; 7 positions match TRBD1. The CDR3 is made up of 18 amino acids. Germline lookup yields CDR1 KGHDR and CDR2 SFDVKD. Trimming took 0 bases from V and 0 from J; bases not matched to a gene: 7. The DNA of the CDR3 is TGTGCCACCAGTGATTTGCCCAAGACAGGGAGCTCCTACAATGAGCAGTTCTTC. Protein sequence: CATSDLPKTGSSYNEQFF.

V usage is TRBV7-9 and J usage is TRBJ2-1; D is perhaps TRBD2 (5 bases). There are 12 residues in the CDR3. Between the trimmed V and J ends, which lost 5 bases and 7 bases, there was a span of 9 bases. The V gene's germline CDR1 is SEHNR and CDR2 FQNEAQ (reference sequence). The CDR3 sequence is CASSITRNEQFF. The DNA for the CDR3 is TGTGCCAGCAGCATTACTAGGAATGAGCAGTTCTTC.

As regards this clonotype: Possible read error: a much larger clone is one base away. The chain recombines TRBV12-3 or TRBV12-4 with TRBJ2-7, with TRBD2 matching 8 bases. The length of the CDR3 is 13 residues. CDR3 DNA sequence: TGTGCCGGCAGCCCCGGGGGGGACCACGAGCAGTACTTC. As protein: CAGSPGGDHEQYF.

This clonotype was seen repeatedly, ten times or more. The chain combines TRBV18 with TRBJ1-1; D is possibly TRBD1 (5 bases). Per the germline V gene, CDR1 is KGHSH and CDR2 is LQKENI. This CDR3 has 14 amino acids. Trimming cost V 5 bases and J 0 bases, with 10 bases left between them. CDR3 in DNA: TGTGCCAGCTCAGGCCAGGACATGAACACTGAAGCTTTCTTT. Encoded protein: CASSGQDMNTEAFF. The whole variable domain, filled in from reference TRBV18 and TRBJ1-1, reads NAGVMQNPRHLVRRRGQEARLRCSPMKGHSHVYWYRQLPEEGLKFMVYLQKENIIDESGMPKERFSAEFPKEGPSILRIQQVVRGDSAAYFCASSGQDMNTEAFFGQGTRLTVV.

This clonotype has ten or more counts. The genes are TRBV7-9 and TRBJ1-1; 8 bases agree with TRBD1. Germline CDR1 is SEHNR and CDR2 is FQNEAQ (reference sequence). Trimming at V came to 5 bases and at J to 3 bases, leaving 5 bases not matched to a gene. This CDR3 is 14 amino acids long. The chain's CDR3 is CASSATGAYTEAFF. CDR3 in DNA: TGTGCCAGCAGCGCGACAGGGGCTTACACTGAAGCTTTCTTT.